The 14 T cell receptor beta chains listed next were all sequenced from one sample in a study of T-cell memory formation after mild COVID-19. TCRdb re-called the 5' RACE reads with MiXCR, one entry per CDR3 protein. The sample lists roughly 110,000 distinct CDR3 sequences; about 18% were seen once. The source material was PBMCs or a T cell subset sorted from them (not recorded which). Receptors were obtained from an adult woman who had mild COVID-19 (a few samples of this study predate the infection). Cell type and time point are not known.

This chain uses TRBV7-9 with TRBJ2-2; no clear D gene. Germline CDR1 SEHNR, CDR2 FQNEAQ (reference sequence). V was clipped by 4 bases and J by 2 bases, with 5 bases between them. CDR3 length: 13 amino acids. DNA for the CDR3: TGTGCCAGCAGCTGGGGAAACACCGGGGAGCTGTTTTTT. As protein: CASSWGNTGELFF. Drawing the rest from reference TRBV7-9 and TRBJ2-2, the complete variable domain is DTGVSQNPRHKITKRGQNVTFRCDPISEHNRLYWYRQTLGQGPEFLTYFQNEAQLEKSRLLSDRFSAERPKGSFSTLEIQRTEQGDSAMYLCASSWGNTGELFFGEGSRLTVL.

The J gene is TRBJ2-7, the V gene TRBV27; D might be TRBD2 (5 bases). This CDR3 contains 13 residues. Germline lookup yields CDR1 MNHEY and CDR2 SMNVEV (reference sequence). V was pared by 8 bases and J by 2 bases, with 13 bases between. The CDR3 loop reads CASSEATTYEQYF. CDR3 DNA sequence: TGTGCCAGCTCGGAGGCCACTACCTACGAGCAGTACTTC.

This chain connects TRBV5-1 to TRBJ2-1; TRBD1 matches at 12 bases. Germline CDR1 SGHRS, CDR2 YFSETQ. Losses at the gene ends were 4 bases for V and 12 bases for J; bases not matched to a gene: 14. CDR3 size: 16 residues. The CDR3 nucleotides read TGCGCCAGCAGCCCATTTGGGGACAGGGGGCTAATGGGGCAGTTCTTC. Its protein is CASSPFGDRGLMGQFF.

This clonotype was observed a handful of times. V usage is TRBV6-6 and J usage is TRBJ1-2; TRBD1 matches 9 bases. CDR3 length: 18 residues. V shed 3 bases and J 3 bases; nucleotides not matched to a gene: 14. CDR1 is MNHNY, CDR2 SVGAGI, per germline (reference sequence). CDR3 amino acids: CASSYYRTGDEMDYGYTF. The CDR3 bases are TGTGCCAGCAGTTATTATAGGACAGGGGATGAAATGGACTATGGCTACACCTTC.

This sequence joins TRBV12-3 or TRBV12-4 and TRBJ1-2, with D possibly matching TRBD1 (6 bases). The V and J ends lost 5 bases and 5 bases respectively, with 21 bases between them. The CDR3 totals 16 residues. The CDR3 DNA is TGTGCCAGCAGTATTCCGGGACACCTGCAAACTTATGGCTACACCTTC. This gives the protein CASSIPGHLQTYGYTF.

This chain connects TRBV24-1 to TRBJ2-2, with a tentative D call TRBD1 (6 bases). The CDR3 has 13 residues. V dropped 10 bases and J dropped 4 bases, with 12 bases sitting between them. Germline-derived CDR1 and CDR2 are KGHDR and SFDVKD. CDR3 sequence reads: CATTQGSTGELFF. CDR3 in DNA: TGTGCCACAACTCAGGGGAGCACCGGGGAGCTGTTTTTT.

This clonotype came up once. V and J are TRBV12-3 or TRBV12-4 and TRBJ2-1, with D maybe TRBD1 (6 bases). Trimming stripped 5 bases from V and 8 bases from J, with 19 bases between. There are 15 residues in the CDR3. CDR3 sequence (DNA): TGTGCCAGCAGTGTGATACCGGGACACTCCTATGAGCAGTTCTTC. This encodes CASSVIPGHSYEQFF.

There are a few counts of this clonotype. This sequence joins TRBV4-3 and TRBJ2-7, with a tentative D call TRBD1 (6 bases). Trimming removed 4 bases at V and 4 bases at J, with 11 bases between. Germline CDR1 reads LGHNA; CDR2 reads YSLEER. There are 13 residues in the CDR3. The CDR3, as DNA: TGCGCCAGCAGCCCTGGGACATTTTACGAGCAGTACTTC. Translation gives CASSPGTFYEQYF.

This clonotype was recorded a few times. The chain is built from TRBV2 and TRBJ2-3; 9 bases are shared with TRBD2. This CDR3 is 17 amino acids long. Germline CDR1 and CDR2: SNHLY and FYNNEI. Losses at the gene ends were 5 bases for V and 2 bases for J; bases not matched to a gene: 11. Here the CDR3 reads CASSRMTSGASTDTQYF. In DNA, the CDR3 is TGTGCCAGCAGTAGGATGACTAGCGGAGCGTCCACAGATACGCAGTATTTT.

This clonotype has more than one count but fewer than ten. In DNA, the CDR3 is TGCGCCAGCAGCGAATACCCCTACGGACAGGGGAACAATGAGCAGTTCTTC. Its protein product is CASSEYPYGQGNNEQFF. V gene TRBV4-1 combines with J gene TRBJ2-1; 9 bases are shared with TRBD1. V lost 5 bases to trimming and J lost 5 bases; unmatched junction nucleotides: 13. The CDR3 is made up of 17 amino acids. Germline V gene data show CDR1 as MGHRA and CDR2 as YSYEKL.

This clonotype was seen at least ten times. V gene TRBV4-1 combines with J gene TRBJ1-1; weak D call: TRBD1 (5 bases). Deletions cut 2 bases from V and 8 bases from J, with 9 bases between. The germline CDR1 and CDR2 sequences are MGHRA and YSYEKL. The CDR3 runs to 12 residues. The CDR3 nucleotides read TGCGCCAGCAGCCAACATACAGGAGAAGCTTTCTTT. Protein product: CASSQHTGEAFF.

The CDR3 loop is CASSYSIRETQYF. In nucleotides, the CDR3 is TGTGCCAGCAGTTACTCTATCCGGGAGACCCAGTACTTC. The chain has TRBV6-5 and TRBJ2-5; D remains unclear. CDR1 is MNHEY, CDR2 SVGAGI, per germline. V was trimmed by 0 bases and J by 5 bases, leaving 7 bases between them. The CDR3 loop spans 13 amino acids.

The V and J genes are TRBV7-9 and TRBJ1-5; 8 positions agree with TRBD1. The CDR3 length is 17 residues. Germline CDR1 reads SEHNR; CDR2 reads FQNEAQ (reference sequence). Germline trimming cut 1 base from V and 8 bases from J; bases unmatched to any gene: 13. CDR3 loop: CASSLGHTGTGREPQHF. Here the CDR3 DNA reads TGTGCCAGCAGCTTAGGGCACACCGGGACAGGAAGGGAGCCCCAGCATTTT. The complete variable domain, with remaining parts taken from reference TRBV7-9 and TRBJ1-5, reads DTGVSQNPRHKITKRGQNVTFRCDPISEHNRLYWYRQTLGQGPEFLTYFQNEAQLEKSRLLSDRFSAERPKGSFSTLEIQRTEQGDSAMYLCASSLGHTGTGREPQHFGDGTRLSIL.

This chain joins TRBV5-1 and TRBJ1-1; possible D gene TRBD1, 5 bases. The CDR3 consists of 16 residues. Germline V gene lookup returns CDR1 SGHRS and CDR2 YFSETQ. The V end was cut by 1 base, the J end by 3 bases, with 16 bases between. The CDR3 loop reads CASSLLEMVGDTEAFF. The CDR3 coding sequence is TGCGCCAGCAGCTTGTTGGAGATGGTAGGGGACACTGAAGCTTTCTTT.